A selection of T cell receptor beta chains follows, all from one sample in a study of shared T cell receptors in the human thymus. Sequencing was performed with immunoSEQ multiplex PCR; in TCRdb, only in-frame clones are kept and a portion is missing. The sample carries hundreds of thousands of clones, approximately 85% recorded once. The sample also formed part of further work on human thymus T cells.

The sample was thymocytes. These TCRs come from a girl under three years old with a congenital heart defect. CDR3s include the opening cysteine and the closing phenylalanine or tryptophan. The order of the fields is V gene, D gene, J gene, clone size, CDR3 protein, CDR3 DNA. The D gene is left open where the match is weak. Where a row states a size, it is once, few, many or the class of an expanded clone; other rows omit it.

TRBV14	TRBD1	TRBJ1-2	.	CASSQGSRDRGPNYGYTF	TGTGCCAGCAGCCAGGGAAGCCGTGACAGGGGGCCTAACTATGGCTACACCTTC
TRBV19	.	TRBJ1-2	.	CASSLLNPDSYGYTF	TGTGCCAGTAGCCTCCTCAACCCGGACAGCTATGGCTACACCTTC
TRBV4-1	.	TRBJ1-1	.	CASSLPAGGVNTEAFF	TGCGCCAGCAGCCTGCCTGCCGGGGGGGTGAACACTGAAGCTTTCTTT
TRBV5-1	.	TRBJ1-4	.	CASSFSRFLNEKLFF	TGCGCCAGCAGCTTCAGCAGGTTCCTTAATGAAAAACTGTTTTTT
TRBV19	TRBD1	TRBJ2-5	few	CASSTDRRQETQYF	TGTGCCAGTAGTACGGACAGGAGACAAGAGACCCAGTACTTC
TRBV19	.	TRBJ1-2	.	CASSIPPNYGYTF	TGTGCCAGTAGTATCCCTCCTAACTATGGCTACACCTTC
TRBV11-2	.	TRBJ2-7	.	CASSLDGTSNQSYEQYF	TGTGCCAGCAGCTTAGATGGGACAAGTAACCAGTCCTACGAGCAGTACTTC
TRBV20-1	.	TRBJ1-2	.	CRGAGWYGYTF	TGCAGGGGGGCAGGCTGGTATGGCTACACCTTC
TRBV7-9	TRBD1	TRBJ2-7	few	CASSLGQGDYEQYF	TGTGCCAGCAGCCTGGGACAGGGAGACTACGAGCAGTACTTC
TRBV30	.	TRBJ1-2	.	CAWAGGGALTYGYTF	TGTGCCTGGGCCGGTGGGGGGGCCCTAACCTATGGCTACACCTTC
TRBV5-4	TRBD2	TRBJ2-3	.	CASSTQAASGGSTDTQYF	TGTGCCAGCAGCACCCAGGCTGCTAGCGGGGGGAGCACAGATACGCAGTATTTT
TRBV11-2	TRBD2	TRBJ2-3	.	CASSLIPGTSGGNTQYF	TGTGCCAGCAGCTTGATTCCGGGGACTAGCGGGGGTAACACGCAGTATTTT
TRBV13	.	TRBJ2-5	.	CASSPMRGRETQYF	TGTGCCAGCAGCCCAATGCGGGGTCGAGAGACCCAGTACTTC
TRBV19	.	TRBJ2-7	.	CATSMGVEDSYYEQYF	TGTGCCACCTCGATGGGGGTCGAGGACAGCTACTACGAGCAGTACTTC
TRBV5-8	TRBD1	TRBJ1-5	.	CASSFQRQGGFNQPQHF	TGTGCCAGCAGCTTCCAAAGACAGGGCGGTTTTAATCAGCCCCAGCATTTT
TRBV5-4	.	TRBJ2-5	.	CASSLVGETQYF	TGTGCCAGCAGCTTGGTTGGCGAGACCCAGTACTTC
TRBV7-6	.	TRBJ2-7	.	CASSLAHQNEQYF	TGTGCCAGCAGCTTAGCGCACCAGAACGAGCAGTACTTC
TRBV7-6	.	TRBJ2-7	.	CASSRGFPYEQYF	TGTGCCAGCAGCCGAGGATTTCCCTACGAGCAGTACTTC
TRBV7-9	.	TRBJ1-1	.	CASRHTGETLNTEAFF	TGTGCCAGCAGACACACAGGAGAAACTCTGAACACTGAAGCTTTCTTT
TRBV6-1	TRBD1	TRBJ1-2	.	CASGTGLGYGYTF	TGTGCCAGCGGGACAGGGCTGGGGTATGGCTACACCTTC
TRBV7-2	TRBD1	TRBJ2-6	.	CASSNDRGVAGANVLTF	TGTGCCAGCAGTAACGACAGGGGGGTAGCTGGGGCCAACGTCCTGACTTTC
TRBV5-1	TRBD2	TRBJ2-1	few	CASHRGGSGGVYNEQFF	TGCGCCAGCCACCGAGGGGGGAGCGGGGGGGTGTACAATGAGCAGTTCTTC
TRBV6-1	TRBD1	TRBJ1-2	.	CASSDAGGNYGYTF	TGTGCCAGCAGTGACGCAGGGGGTAACTATGGCTACACCTTC
TRBV19	.	TRBJ1-2	.	CASSARQGPIYGYTF	TGTGCCAGTAGTGCCCGGCAGGGGCCGATCTATGGCTACACCTTC
TRBV19	.	TRBJ1-4	.	CASSIARGTNEKLFF	TGTGCCAGTAGTATAGCCAGGGGAACTAATGAAAAACTGTTTTTT
TRBV6-1	.	TRBJ2-5	.	CASRARRLLQETQYF	TGTGCCAGCAGAGCGAGGAGACTGCTCCAAGAGACCCAGTACTTC
TRBV5-6	TRBD1	TRBJ1-2	once	CASSPEGAASNYGYTF	TGTGCCAGCTCCCCCGAGGGGGCAGCCTCTAACTATGGCTACACCTTC
TRBV5-1	TRBD1	TRBJ1-1	.	CASSLYRGHYLMNTEAFF	TGCGCCAGCAGCTTGTACAGGGGGCACTACCTTATGAACACTGAAGCTTTCTTT
TRBV5-4	.	TRBJ1-4	.	CASSQTPRGAGNEKLFF	TGTGCCAGCAGCCAAACCCCTCGGGGGGCGGGTAATGAAAAACTGTTTTTT
TRBV5-6	TRBD2	TRBJ2-1	few	CASSLSRLAGDNEQFF	TGTGCCAGCAGCTTGTCCCGACTAGCGGGGGACAATGAGCAGTTCTTC
TRBV27	TRBD1	TRBJ2-7	.	CASIPSSMGQGVTYEQYF	TGTGCCAGCATCCCATCGAGCATGGGACAGGGGGTGACCTACGAGCAGTACTTC
TRBV25-1	TRBD1	TRBJ2-3	few	CASSEYYGDRVVTDTQYF	TGTGCCAGCAGTGAATATTACGGCGACAGGGTGGTCACAGATACGCAGTATTTT
TRBV7-9	.	TRBJ1-1	.	CASSLPLWSNTEAFF	TGTGCCAGCAGCTTACCCTTATGGAGCAACACTGAAGCTTTCTTT
TRBV5-4	.	TRBJ2-7	.	CASSSGNRADVTYEQYF	TGTGCCAGCAGCTCAGGTAACAGGGCAGATGTAACCTACGAGCAGTACTTC
TRBV28	.	TRBJ2-3	.	CASSFSRFGRDGADTQYF	TGTGCCAGCAGTTTCTCGCGGTTTGGGCGGGATGGGGCAGATACGCAGTATTTT
TRBV27	TRBD1	TRBJ1-1	.	CASSERLRDRGDDTEAFF	TGTGCCAGCAGTGAACGACTCCGGGACAGGGGGGACGACACTGAAGCTTTCTTT
TRBV15	TRBD2	TRBJ2-5	.	CATSSLTGGQTKGQETQYF	TGTGCCACCAGCAGCCTAACGGGGGGGCAGACGAAGGGGCAAGAGACCCAGTACTTC
TRBV7-9	TRBD1	TRBJ1-2	.	CASSSGQPGGNYTF	TGTGCCAGCAGCTCGGGACAGCCCGGGGGAAACTACACCTTC
TRBV9	.	TRBJ2-7	few	CASSDDFGCFRGQYF	TGTGCCAGCAGCGACGATTTCGGGTGTTTTAGGGGGCAGTACTTC
TRBV28	.	TRBJ2-7	.	CASSDSSYEQYF	TGTGCCAGCAGTGACAGCTCCTACGAGCAGTACTTC
TRBV11-2	.	TRBJ1-2	.	CASSSWTSNLENYGYTF	TGTGCCAGCAGCTCCTGGACATCCAATCTCGAAAACTATGGCTACACCTTC
TRBV6-6	.	TRBJ1-1	.	CASSYLQVNTEAFF	TGTGCCAGCAGTTACCTTCAGGTGAACACTGAAGCTTTCTTT
TRBV7-8	TRBD2	TRBJ2-1	.	CASSLGGRTSVVSDNEQFF	TGTGCCAGCAGCTTAGGGGGCCGGACTAGCGTTGTGTCGGATAATGAGCAGTTCTTC
TRBV2	.	TRBJ2-7	.	CASSGRPRGYEQYF	TGTGCCAGCAGTGGAAGGCCCCGAGGCTACGAGCAGTACTTC
TRBV2	.	TRBJ2-3	.	CAGLDVTQYF	TGTGCCGGCCTAGATGTTACGCAGTATTTT
TRBV27	.	TRBJ1-2	once	CASSLKTGWGYTF	TGTGCCAGCAGTTTGAAGACCGGGTGGGGCTACACCTTC
TRBV5-1	TRBD1	TRBJ1-6	.	CASSLEQGEDNSPLHF	TGCGCCAGCAGCTTGGAACAGGGGGAGGATAATTCACCCCTCCACTTT
TRBV19	TRBD1	TRBJ2-1	.	CASSTQGAGGIHEQFF	TGTGCCAGTAGTACCCAGGGGGCAGGGGGCATTCATGAGCAGTTCTTC
TRBV4-3	.	TRBJ1-2	.	CASSQARQINYGYTF	TGCGCCAGCAGCCAAGCCAGGCAAATTAACTATGGCTACACCTTC
TRBV7-2	.	TRBJ2-7	.	CASSFGPHTGPRSYEQYF	TGTGCCAGCAGCTTTGGCCCGCACACAGGGCCTAGATCCTACGAGCAGTACTTC
TRBV6-1	.	TRBJ2-4	.	CASSEAGLSVRRLAKNIQYF	TGTGCCAGCAGTGAAGCGGGACTGTCGGTTCGTCGATTAGCCAAAAACATTCAGTACTTC